This T cell receptor (beta chain) was obtained from a study of T cells of healthy individuals. Each CDR3 protein is one row after TCRdb ran MiXCR on the 5' RACE reads. The sample has around 90,000 distinct CDR3 sequences, roughly 5% seen once. This clonotype was seen many times. V lost 5 bases and J lost 3, with 11 bases in between. CDR1 is LGHNA, CDR2 YSLEER, per germline. The CDR3 loop spans 14 amino acids. This clonotype was obtained from a female donor in good health. This chain joins TRBV4-3 and TRBJ1-5, with unresolved D. The CDR3: CASSRAFNNQPQHF. CDR3 DNA: TGCGCCAGCAGCAGGGCGTTTAACAATCAGCCCCAGCATTTT.